These 26 T cell receptor beta chains were sequenced from one sample in a study of CD8+CD57+ T cells in acquired aplastic anemia. Genomic DNA served as template for TCR beta VDJ and CDR3 profiling. Using its own MiXCR run on the reads, TCRdb lists one record per CDR3 protein. The sample includes around 150,000 distinct CDR3 sequences, around 45% of them seen just once. The sample comprised sorted CD4+, CD8+, or CD8+CD57+ T cells (not recorded which) from PBMCs. These receptors all come from a human donor in good health.

The chain has TRBV2 and TRBJ1-1; D is unclear. Trimming shortened V by 3 bases and J by 3 bases, and 11 bases separated the two germline ends. CDR1 and CDR2 from the germline V gene are SNHLY and FYNNEI. The CDR3 totals 14 residues. The CDR3 loop is CASSDVVGHTEAFF. CDR3 sequence (DNA): TGTGCCAGCAGTGATGTGGTAGGCCACACTGAAGCTTTCTTT.

This rearrangement joins TRBV10-1 to TRBJ2-7; 9 bases are a match to TRBD1. This CDR3 is built from 17 residues. Trimming took 4 bases from V and 4 from J; bases not matched to a gene: 14. From germline, CDR1 is WNHNN and CDR2 SYGVQD (reference sequence). The CDR3 DNA is TGCGCCAGCAGTGCTAGTGACCCCGGACAGGGGAGGTACGAGCAGTACTTC. Translation gives CASSASDPGQGRYEQYF.

This clonotype occurred many times. The J gene is TRBJ2-5, the V gene TRBV20-1, with a tentative D call TRBD1 (6 bases). The germline V and J ends were trimmed by 5 bases and 1 base, with 14 bases remaining between them. The CDR3 loop spans 14 amino acids. Germline V gene data show CDR1 as DFQATT and CDR2 as SNEGSKA (reference sequence). The CDR3 sequence: CSAGRTEIQETQYF. DNA for the CDR3: TGCAGTGCTGGTAGGACAGAGATCCAAGAGACCCAGTACTTC.

The chain combines TRBV9 with TRBJ1-6; D may be TRBD1 (6 bases). V lost 0 bases and J lost 9, with 10 bases in between. The V gene's germline CDR1 is SGDLS and CDR2 YYNGEE. CDR3 length: 14 amino acids. The CDR3 sequence is CASSVGQGISPLHF. DNA of the CDR3: TGTGCCAGCAGCGTAGGGCAGGGGATTTCACCCCTCCACTTT.

This clonotype appeared many times. The chain has TRBV20-1 and TRBJ2-1; D remains ambiguous. This CDR3 spans 14 amino acids. Between the trimmed V and J ends, which lost 5 bases and 0 bases, there was a span of 11 bases. The germline gives CDR1 DFQATT, CDR2 SNEGSKA (reference sequence). The CDR3 DNA reads TGCAGTGCTCCCCTCAGCAGCTCCTACAATGAGCAGTTCTTC. This sequence encodes CSAPLSSSYNEQFF.

This sequence joins TRBV10-3 and TRBJ2-3; 9 bases are shared with TRBD2. CDR3 length: 17 residues. V was pared by 4 bases and J by 0 bases, with 8 bases of the junction left unmatched. From germline, CDR1 is ENHRY and CDR2 SYGVKD. The CDR3 protein is CAISASITSGSTDTQYF. The CDR3 bases are TGTGCCATCAGTGCCTCAATTACTAGCGGGAGCACAGATACGCAGTATTTT.

This clonotype turned up a few times. The rearrangement joins TRBV28 to TRBJ2-7; D gene unclear. Germline-derived CDR1 and CDR2 are MDHEN and SYDVKM. V was clipped by 9 bases and J by 2 bases, with 5 bases between them. The CDR3 runs 10 residues. CDR3 sequence reads: CASRAYEQYF. As DNA, the CDR3 is TGTGCCAGTCGTGCCTACGAGCAGTACTTC.

The table lists this clonotype with a count of one. V is TRBV7-2 and J is TRBJ2-5; D is unclear. Looked up from germline, CDR1 is SGHTA and CDR2 is FQGNSA. V gave up 5 bases and J gave up 5 bases, with 9 bases separating them. This CDR3 contains 12 residues. This CDR3 reads CASSTFVETQYF. DNA of the CDR3: TGTGCCAGCAGCACGTTTGTGGAGACCCAGTACTTC.

This clonotype was seen at least ten times. The chain is built from TRBV20-1 and TRBJ1-3; D is possibly TRBD1 (5 bases). This CDR3 has 13 amino acids. V lost 5 bases, J lost 0 bases, and 8 bases lay in between. CDR1 and CDR2 from the germline V gene are DFQATT and SNEGSKA (reference sequence). CDR3 nucleotide sequence: TGCAGTGCTGACAGTAGCTCTGGAAACACCATATATTTT. Protein product: CSADSSSGNTIYF.

This clonotype came up many times. The V gene is TRBV14, the J gene TRBJ2-1; D is undetermined. The germline V and J ends were trimmed by 4 bases and 6 bases, with 19 bases remaining between them. CDR1 and CDR2 from the germline V gene are SGHDN and FVKESK. The CDR3 is 16 residues long. The DNA for the CDR3 is TGTGCCAGCAGCCGATTAGCCAGTAAAGTACGCAATGAGCAGTTCTTC. It specifies CASSRLASKVRNEQFF.

This clonotype was seen once. This may come from a read error, since a much larger clone is one base off. The final CDR3 position lacks the conserved phenylalanine or tryptophan, pointing to a likely read error. The gene calls are TRBV3-1 and TRBJ2-7; D unclear. This CDR3 spans 11 amino acids. V was shortened by 4 bases and J by 7 bases, with 8 bases between the two germline ends. Germline V CDR1 and CDR2: LGHDT, YNNKEL (reference sequence). The CDR3 DNA sequence: TGTGCCAGCAGCCTTGCCCGTGAGCAGTACTCC. Its translation is CASSLAREQYS.

This clonotype was detected ten times or more. J is TRBJ1-5 and V is TRBV7-2; D might be TRBD1 (5 bases). Germline V gives CDR1 SGHTA, CDR2 FQGNSA. There are 16 residues in the CDR3. V lost 5 bases and J lost 2, with 16 bases in between. CDR3 sequence: CASSELKGLGNQPQHF. DNA for the CDR3: TGTGCCAGCAGCGAACTCAAGGGGCTCGGCAATCAGCCCCAGCATTTT.

This clonotype occurred a few times. The chain recombines TRBV27 with TRBJ2-7; D may be TRBD1 (5 bases). Deletions cut 3 bases from V and 0 bases from J, with 9 bases between. The germline V gene encodes CDR1 MNHEY and CDR2 SMNVEV (reference sequence). The CDR3 has 14 residues. Here the CDR3 reads CASSLTTASYEQYF. The CDR3 DNA is TGTGCCAGCAGTTTGACGACAGCCTCCTACGAGCAGTACTTC.

This clonotype was detected only a few times. The CDR3 nucleotides read TGTGCCACCAGTCATGACGCGGGATTGGGGAATGAGCAGTTCTTC. Residues: CATSHDAGLGNEQFF. The chain links TRBV24-1 to TRBJ2-1; D possibly corresponds to TRBD2 (6 bases). V was clipped by 6 bases and J by 7 bases, with 18 bases between them. This CDR3 has 15 amino acids. Germline-derived CDR1 and CDR2 are KGHDR and SFDVKD.

This clonotype came up many times. V is TRBV27 and J is TRBJ2-3; D remains ambiguous. V lost 10 bases to trimming and J lost 8 bases, with 19 bases between them. CDR1 and CDR2 (germline): MNHEY, SMNVEV (reference sequence). The CDR3 consists of 13 residues. Here the CDR3 DNA reads TGTGCCACAAGGACCGCCGTCAAAGGTACGCAGTATTTT. It is translated as CATRTAVKGTQYF.

The J gene is TRBJ2-4, the V gene TRBV5-6; tentatively, D is TRBD1 or TRBD2 (6 bases each). This CDR3 is 16 amino acids long. V shed 1 base and J shed 0 bases, with 11 bases lying between them. Germline V lookup: CDR1 SGHDT, CDR2 YYEEEE. The CDR3 DNA sequence: TGTGCCAGCAGCTTGCGGGGGCCCATAGCCAAAAACATTCAGTACTTC. Protein product: CASSLRGPIAKNIQYF.

V usage is TRBV30 and J usage is TRBJ1-4; TRBD1 aligns across 7 bases. The germline gives CDR1 GTSNPN, CDR2 SVGIG (reference sequence). The CDR3 is 14 residues long. After removal of 3 bases from V and 5 bases from J, the junction contained 6 bases not matched to a gene. CDR3 region: CAWSTGTVNEKLFF. The DNA of the CDR3 is TGTGCCTGGAGCACCGGGACAGTGAATGAAAAACTGTTTTTT.

The V and J genes are TRBV20-1 and TRBJ1-2, with D hard to call. Germline values: CDR1 DFQATT, CDR2 SNEGSKA (reference sequence). There are 14 residues in the CDR3. The ends were cut back, 0 bases at V and 6 bases at J, with 14 bases in the middle. The DNA of the CDR3 is TGCAGTGCTAGAGAAGCCCCTCGCGTAGATGGCTACACCTTC. This sequence encodes CSAREAPRVDGYTF.

The chain links TRBV29-1 to TRBJ1-5, with D possibly TRBD1 on 6 matching bases. This CDR3 is 15 amino acids long. Germline CDR1 reads SQVTM; CDR2 reads ANQGSEA. The V gene lost 3 bases and the J gene lost 0 bases, with 12 bases spanning the gap. The CDR3 DNA sequence: TGCAGCGTTGATGCGGGGGGCTCTAGCAATCAGCCCCAGCATTTT. This sequence encodes CSVDAGGSSNQPQHF.

There are many counts of this clonotype. The rearrangement uses TRBV2 and TRBJ1-2; no definite D call. V was pared by 2 bases and J by 6 bases, with 7 bases between. The CDR3 spans 12 residues. Germline-derived CDR1 and CDR2 are SNHLY and FYNNEI. The chain's CDR3 is CASSERMHGYTF. The CDR3, as DNA: TGTGCCAGCAGTGAACGGATGCATGGCTACACCTTC.

The sample holds many counts of this clonotype. The chain employs TRBV5-1 and TRBJ1-3, with D unresolved. V was pared by 0 bases and J by 4 bases, with 8 bases between. This CDR3 spans 14 amino acids. Germline V CDR1 and CDR2: SGHRS, YFSETQ. CDR3 loop: CASSLEGGGNTIYF. Here the CDR3 DNA reads TGCGCCAGCAGCTTGGAGGGCGGCGGAAACACCATATATTTT. Full variable domain (outside the CDR3, taken from reference TRBV5-1 and TRBJ1-3): KAGVTQTPRYLIKTRGQQVTLSCSPISGHRSVSWYQQTPGQGLQFLFEYFSETQRNKGNFPGRFSGRQFSNSRSEMNVSTLELGDSALYLCASSLEGGGNTIYFGEGSWLTVV.

With regard to this clonotype: Since the CDR3 does not end with the conserved phenylalanine or tryptophan, this likely comes from a read error. This chain uses TRBV19 with TRBJ1-2, with 8 bases aligning to TRBD1. Germline assignment: CDR1 LNHDA and CDR2 SQIVND (reference sequence). The V and J ends lost 3 bases and 8 bases, in that order; junction bases with no gene match: 11. The CDR3 covers 15 residues. DNA of the CDR3: TGTGCCAGTAGTATGGTGGCAGGGGGCGCTCAGGGCTACACCTTA. Amino acid sequence: CASSMVAGGAQGYTL.

The gene calls are TRBV15 and TRBJ1-1; no reliable D call. V lost 9 bases, J lost 1 base, and 12 bases lay in between. Germline V gene sequence: CDR1 LNHNV, CDR2 YYDKDF (reference sequence). This CDR3 is built from 13 residues. The CDR3 is CATRIMGNTEAFF. The CDR3 bases are TGTGCCACTCGAATCATGGGGAACACTGAAGCTTTCTTT.

V and J are TRBV5-6 and TRBJ1-2; no reliable D call. Germline CDR1 and CDR2: SGHDT and YYEEEE. This CDR3 has 14 residues. V dropped 2 bases and J dropped 2 bases, with 10 bases sitting between them. In nucleotides, the CDR3 is TGTGCCAGCAGCTTTGGGCACGACAACTATGGCTACACCTTC. Translating it yields CASSFGHDNYGYTF.

This clonotype was counted at least ten times. This chain links TRBV7-9 with TRBJ1-1, with D maybe TRBD1 (6 bases). This CDR3 has 15 residues. Germline V CDR1 and CDR2: SEHNR, FQNEAQ (reference sequence). Trimming left V 9 bases short and J 1 base short, with 18 bases between. Here the CDR3 DNA reads TGTGCCAGTACTTCCGGGGGCCCCTGGAACACTGAAGCTTTCTTT. Translating it yields CASTSGGPWNTEAFF.

The V gene is TRBV28, the J gene TRBJ2-7; 7 nucleotides line up with TRBD1. The germline CDR1 and CDR2 sequences are MDHEN and SYDVKM. The ends lost 3 bases at V and 0 bases at J; junction bases unmatched: 5. The CDR3 has 15 residues. CDR3 sequence (DNA): TGTGCCAGCAGTTTTTCGGACAGGCTCTCCTACGAGCAGTACTTC. Protein: CASSFSDRLSYEQYF.